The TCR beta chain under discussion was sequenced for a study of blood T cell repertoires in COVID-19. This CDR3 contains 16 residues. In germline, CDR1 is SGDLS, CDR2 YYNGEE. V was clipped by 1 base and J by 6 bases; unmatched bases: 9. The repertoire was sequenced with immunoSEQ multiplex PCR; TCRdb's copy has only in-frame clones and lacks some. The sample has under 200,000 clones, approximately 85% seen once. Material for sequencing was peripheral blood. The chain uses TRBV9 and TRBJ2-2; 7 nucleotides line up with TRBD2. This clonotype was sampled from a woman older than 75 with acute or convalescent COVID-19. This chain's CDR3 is CASSVRGTTPPGELFF. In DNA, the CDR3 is TGTGCCAGCAGCGTACGTGGGACTACCCCACCCGGGGAGCTGTTTTTT.